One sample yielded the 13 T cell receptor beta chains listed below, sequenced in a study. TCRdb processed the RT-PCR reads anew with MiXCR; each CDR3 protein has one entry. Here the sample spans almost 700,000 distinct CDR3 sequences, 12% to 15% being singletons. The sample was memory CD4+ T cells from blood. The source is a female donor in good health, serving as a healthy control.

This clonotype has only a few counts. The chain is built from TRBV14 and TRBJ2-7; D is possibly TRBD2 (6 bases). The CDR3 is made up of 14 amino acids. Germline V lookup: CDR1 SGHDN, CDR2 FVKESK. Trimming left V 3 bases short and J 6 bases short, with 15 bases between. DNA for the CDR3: TGTGCCAGCAGCCAGGGACTCCAAAGGGCCGAGCAGTACTTC. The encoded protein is CASSQGLQRAEQYF.

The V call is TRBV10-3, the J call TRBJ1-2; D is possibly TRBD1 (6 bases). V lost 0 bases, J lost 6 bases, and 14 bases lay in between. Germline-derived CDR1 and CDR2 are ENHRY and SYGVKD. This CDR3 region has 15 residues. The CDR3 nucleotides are TGTGCCATCAGTGAGTCGATGGGGGGGCCGGATGGCTACACCTTC. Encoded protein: CAISESMGGPDGYTF.

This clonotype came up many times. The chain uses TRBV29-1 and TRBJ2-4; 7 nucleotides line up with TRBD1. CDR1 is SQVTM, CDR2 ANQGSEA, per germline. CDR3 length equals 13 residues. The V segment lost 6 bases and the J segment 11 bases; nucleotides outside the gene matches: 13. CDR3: CSVTRQGSLVQYF. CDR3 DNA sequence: TGCAGCGTGACTCGACAGGGTAGTCTAGTTCAGTACTTC.

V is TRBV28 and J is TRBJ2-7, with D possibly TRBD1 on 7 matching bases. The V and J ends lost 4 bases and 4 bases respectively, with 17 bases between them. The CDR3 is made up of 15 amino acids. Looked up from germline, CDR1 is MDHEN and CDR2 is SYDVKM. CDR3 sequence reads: CASSSRGARGYEQYF. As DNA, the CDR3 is TGTGCCAGCAGTTCCAGGGGGGCAAGGGGATACGAGCAGTACTTC.

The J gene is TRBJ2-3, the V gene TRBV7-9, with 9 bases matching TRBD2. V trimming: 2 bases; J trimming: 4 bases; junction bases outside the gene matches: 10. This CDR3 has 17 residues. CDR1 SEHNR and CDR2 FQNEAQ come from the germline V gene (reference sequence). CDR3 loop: CASSLKIIAGVPDTQYF. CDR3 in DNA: TGTGCCAGCAGCTTAAAAATCATAGCGGGAGTCCCAGATACGCAGTATTTT.

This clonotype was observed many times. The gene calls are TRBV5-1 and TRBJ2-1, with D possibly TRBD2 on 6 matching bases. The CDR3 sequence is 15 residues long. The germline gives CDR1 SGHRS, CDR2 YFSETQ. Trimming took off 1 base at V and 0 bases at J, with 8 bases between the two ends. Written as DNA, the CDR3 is TGCGCCAGCAGCTTGTACGGGAGCTCCTACAATGAGCAGTTCTTC. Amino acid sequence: CASSLYGSSYNEQFF.

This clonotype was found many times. CDR3 loop: CASSPWDSLAEQFF. In DNA form, the CDR3 reads TGTGCCAGCAGCCCCTGGGACTCGCTCGCTGAGCAGTTCTTC. The rearrangement links TRBV7-2 to TRBJ2-1; D is perhaps TRBD2 (6 bases). Trimming removed 5 bases at V and 9 bases at J, with 17 bases between. The V gene's germline CDR1 is SGHTA and CDR2 FQGNSA. The CDR3 is made up of 14 amino acids.

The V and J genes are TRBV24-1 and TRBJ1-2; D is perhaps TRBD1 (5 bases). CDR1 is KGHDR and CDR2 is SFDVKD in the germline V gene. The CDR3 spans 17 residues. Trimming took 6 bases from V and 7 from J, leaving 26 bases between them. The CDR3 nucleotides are TGTGCCACCAGTCTCCAGACGTCCGGGGGTATGTCCTTTGGCTACACCTTC. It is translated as CATSLQTSGGMSFGYTF.

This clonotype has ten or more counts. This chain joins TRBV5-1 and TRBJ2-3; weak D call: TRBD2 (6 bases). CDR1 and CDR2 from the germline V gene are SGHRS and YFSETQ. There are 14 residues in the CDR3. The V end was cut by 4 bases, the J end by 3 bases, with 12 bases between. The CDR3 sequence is CASSPGSGTDTQYF. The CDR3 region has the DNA TGCGCCAGCAGCCCCGGTAGCGGAACAGATACGCAGTATTTT.

CDR3 protein: CASSLSGREKLFF. The DNA of the CDR3 is TGTGCCAGCAGTTTGTCGGGAAGGGAAAAACTGTTTTTT. V and J are TRBV27 and TRBJ1-4; D remains ambiguous. The CDR3 is made up of 13 amino acids. Trimming stripped 3 bases from V and 8 bases from J, with 10 bases between. From germline, CDR1 is MNHEY and CDR2 SMNVEV (reference sequence).

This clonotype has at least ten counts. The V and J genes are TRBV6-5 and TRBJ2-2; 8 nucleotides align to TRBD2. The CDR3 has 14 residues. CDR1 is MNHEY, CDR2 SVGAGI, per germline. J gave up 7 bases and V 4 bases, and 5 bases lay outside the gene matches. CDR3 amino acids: CASSSPGTSGELFF. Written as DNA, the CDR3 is TGTGCCAGCAGTTCCCCTGGGACTAGCGGGGAGCTGTTTTTT.

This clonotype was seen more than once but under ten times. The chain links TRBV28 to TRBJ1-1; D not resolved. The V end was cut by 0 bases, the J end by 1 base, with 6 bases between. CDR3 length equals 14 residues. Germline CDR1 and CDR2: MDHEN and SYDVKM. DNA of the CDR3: TGTGCCAGCAGTTTATGGGGCGGGAACACTGAAGCTTTCTTT. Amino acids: CASSLWGGNTEAFF.

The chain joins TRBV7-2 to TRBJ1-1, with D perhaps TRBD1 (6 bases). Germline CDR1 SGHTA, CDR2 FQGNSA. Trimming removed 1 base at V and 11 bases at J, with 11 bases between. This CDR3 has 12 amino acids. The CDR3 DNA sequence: TGTGCCAGCAGCTTAGAAGGGGGGAGGGCTTTCTTT. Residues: CASSLEGGRAFF.